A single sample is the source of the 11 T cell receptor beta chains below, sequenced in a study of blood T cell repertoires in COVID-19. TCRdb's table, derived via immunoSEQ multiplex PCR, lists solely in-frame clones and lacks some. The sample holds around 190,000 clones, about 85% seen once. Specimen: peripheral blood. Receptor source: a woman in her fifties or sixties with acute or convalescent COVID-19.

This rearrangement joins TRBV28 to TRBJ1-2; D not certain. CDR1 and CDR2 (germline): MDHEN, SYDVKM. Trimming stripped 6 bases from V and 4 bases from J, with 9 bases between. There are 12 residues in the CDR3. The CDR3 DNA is TGTGCCAGCAGGTCCCTATCCTATGGCTACACCTTC. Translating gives CASRSLSYGYTF.

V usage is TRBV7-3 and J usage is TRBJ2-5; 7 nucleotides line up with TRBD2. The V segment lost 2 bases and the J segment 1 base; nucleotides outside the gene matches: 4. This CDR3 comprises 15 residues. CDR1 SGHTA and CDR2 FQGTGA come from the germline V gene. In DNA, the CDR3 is TGTGCCAGCAGCTTAGGGGGGACTACCCAAGAGACCCAGTACTTC. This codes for CASSLGGTTQETQYF.

CDR3: CASSGRQANTEAFF. CDR3 bases: TGCGCCAGCAGCGGACGACAGGCGAACACTGAAGCTTTCTTT. The chain carries TRBV5-1 and TRBJ1-1; the D gene is possibly TRBD1 (6 bases). The CDR3 sequence is 14 residues long. Between the trimmed V and J ends, which lost 4 bases and 1 base, there was a span of 11 bases. Germline lookup yields CDR1 SGHRS and CDR2 YFSETQ.

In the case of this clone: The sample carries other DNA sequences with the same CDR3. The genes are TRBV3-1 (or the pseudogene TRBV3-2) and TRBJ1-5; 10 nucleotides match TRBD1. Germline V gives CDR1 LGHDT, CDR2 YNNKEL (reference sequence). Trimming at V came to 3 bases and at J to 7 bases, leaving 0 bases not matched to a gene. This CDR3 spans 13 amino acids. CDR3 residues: CASSQDRGQPQHF. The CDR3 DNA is TGTGCCAGCAGCCAGGACAGGGGGCAGCCCCAGCATTTT.

The CDR3 bases are TGCAGCGTCCAGGGGAGAGCTAATGAAAAACTGTTTTTT. Translating gives CSVQGRANEKLFF. The rearrangement uses TRBV29-1 and TRBJ1-4; the D gene is possibly TRBD1 (6 bases). CDR1 is SQVTM, CDR2 ANQGSEA, per germline. Trimming shortened V by 6 bases and J by 3 bases, and 11 bases separated the two germline ends. The CDR3 contains 13 residues.

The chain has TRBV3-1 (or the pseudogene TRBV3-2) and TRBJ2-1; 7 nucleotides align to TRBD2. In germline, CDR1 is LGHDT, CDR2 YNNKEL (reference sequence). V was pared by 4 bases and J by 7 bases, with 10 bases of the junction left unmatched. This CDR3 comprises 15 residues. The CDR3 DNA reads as TGTGCCAGCAGCCCCTCAGTCTCCGGGAGGAATGAGCAGTTCTTC. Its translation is CASSPSVSGRNEQFF.

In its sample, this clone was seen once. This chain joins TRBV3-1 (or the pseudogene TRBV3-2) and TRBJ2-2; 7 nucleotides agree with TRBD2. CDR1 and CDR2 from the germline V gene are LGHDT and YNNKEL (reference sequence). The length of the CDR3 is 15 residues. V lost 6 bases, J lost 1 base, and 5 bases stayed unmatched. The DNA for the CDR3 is TGTGCCAGCAGACTTAGCGGGTTGAACACCGGGGAGCTGTTTTTT. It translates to CASRLSGLNTGELFF.

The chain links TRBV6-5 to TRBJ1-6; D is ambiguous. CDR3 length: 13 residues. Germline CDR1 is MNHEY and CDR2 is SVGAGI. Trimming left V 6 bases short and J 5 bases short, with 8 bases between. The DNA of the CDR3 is TGTGCCAGCAGCGAGGGAAATAATTCACCCCTCCACTTT. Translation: CASSEGNNSPLHF.

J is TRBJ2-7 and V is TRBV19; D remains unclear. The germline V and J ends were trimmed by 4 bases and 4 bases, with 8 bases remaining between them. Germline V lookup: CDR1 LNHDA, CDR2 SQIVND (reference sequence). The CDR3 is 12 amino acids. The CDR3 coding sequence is TGTGCCAGTAGTACTAGTCCGTACGAGCAGTACTTC. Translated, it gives CASSTSPYEQYF.

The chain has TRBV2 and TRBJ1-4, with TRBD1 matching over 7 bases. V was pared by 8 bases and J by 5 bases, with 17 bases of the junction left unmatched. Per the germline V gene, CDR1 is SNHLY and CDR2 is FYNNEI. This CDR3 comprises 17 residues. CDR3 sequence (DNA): TGTGCCAGCCGACGACAGGGTCTGTGGAACACCAATGAAAAACTGTTTTTT. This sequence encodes CASRRQGLWNTNEKLFF.

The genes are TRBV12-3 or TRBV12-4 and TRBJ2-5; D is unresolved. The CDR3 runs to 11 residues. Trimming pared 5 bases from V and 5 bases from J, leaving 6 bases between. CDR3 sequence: CASSAYETQYF. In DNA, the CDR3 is TGTGCCAGCAGTGCCTACGAGACCCAGTACTTC.